This TCR beta chain was recovered during a study of T cell clonotyping in hematopoietic cell transplantation. Whole-study findings and limits: After transplant, recipient diversity fell while pathologically expanded clonotypes grew through day 180.

Of note for this clone: The antigen remains undetermined.

Here immunoSEQ multiplex PCR was the method, and the copy in TCRdb shows in-frame clones only, minus some. The profile shows roughly 40,000 clones, nearly 97% of them singletons. Trimming removed 4 bases from V and 6 bases from J; junction bases left unmatched: 11. Germline V lookup: CDR1 MNHEY, CDR2 SVGAGI. The CDR3 extends over 16 amino acids. The chain links TRBV6-5 to TRBJ2-3; 9 nucleotides line up with TRBD2. The sequence came from a man younger than 45 in good health. Some clones in this sample may be carry-over from other donors' samples. Material: peripheral blood mononuclear cells. The CDR3 DNA sequence: TGTGCCAGCAGTTCCGAGCCCGGGACTAGCTTTGATACGCAGTATTTT. This sequence encodes CASSSEPGTSFDTQYF.